This TCR beta chain emerged from a study of regulatory and conventional T cells in RAG deficiency. Blood CD4+ CD25-low CD127-high conventional T cells supplied the genomic DNA template. Using immunoSEQ multiplex PCR, the repertoire was profiled, and TCRdb retains in-frame clones only, with some absent. The table has tens of thousands of clones, approximately 96% seen once. These data also formed part of another study, on regulatory T cells. That report notes: The primer mix had 52 TRBV and 13 TRBJ primers.

Source material: CD25- CD4+ T cells sorted from blood. The receptor comes from a human donor in good health.

The CDR3 spells CASSPQGQPPKSTEAFF. In DNA, the CDR3 is TGTGCCAGCTCACCACAGGGACAGCCCCCTAAGAGCACTGAAGCTTTCTTT. V is TRBV18 and J is TRBJ1-1; 7 positions match TRBD1. CDR3 length: 17 amino acids. The ends lost 1 base at V and 4 bases at J; junction bases unmatched: 12. The V gene's germline CDR1 is KGHSH and CDR2 LQKENI.